This T cell receptor (beta chain) was sequenced for a study of OX40 agonist ivuxolimab in advanced cancers. The overall study: Intravenous ivuxolimab was administered to patients every 2 weeks at 0.01 to 10 mg/kg.

The method was immunoSEQ multiplex PCR; TCRdb's version includes in-frame clones alone and lacks a portion of them. Among 45,000 to 60,000 clones listed, around 89% were seen once. Here the sequenced sample was CD4+ or CD8+ T cells sorted from blood, taken in a trial of the OX40 agonist ivuxolimab. The clonotype was recovered from an adult with an advanced solid tumor such as melanoma, head and neck, liver or kidney cancer.

The CDR3 DNA sequence: TGTGCCAGCAGCTTGGCCTCCGGGACTGTAATCACAGATACGCAGTATTTT. This codes for CASSLASGTVITDTQYF. The chain links TRBV5-8 to TRBJ2-3; D might be TRBD2 (6 bases). V gave up 0 bases and J gave up 2 bases, with 16 bases separating them. This CDR3 is built from 17 residues. CDR1 and CDR2 (germline): SGHTS, YDEGEE.